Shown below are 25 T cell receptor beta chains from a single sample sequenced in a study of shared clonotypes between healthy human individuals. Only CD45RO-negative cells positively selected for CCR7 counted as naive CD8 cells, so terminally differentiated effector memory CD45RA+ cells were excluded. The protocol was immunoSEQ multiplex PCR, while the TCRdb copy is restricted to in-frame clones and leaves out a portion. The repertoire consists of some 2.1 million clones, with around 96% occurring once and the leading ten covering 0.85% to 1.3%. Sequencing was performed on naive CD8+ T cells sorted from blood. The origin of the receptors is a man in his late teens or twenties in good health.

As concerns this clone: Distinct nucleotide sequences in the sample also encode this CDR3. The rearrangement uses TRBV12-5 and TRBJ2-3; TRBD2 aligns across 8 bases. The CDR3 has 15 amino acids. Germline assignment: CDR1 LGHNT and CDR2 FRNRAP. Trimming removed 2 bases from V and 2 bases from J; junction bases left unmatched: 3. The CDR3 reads CASGLLAGSTDTQYF. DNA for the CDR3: TGTGCTAGTGGTTTGCTAGCGGGTTCCACAGATACGCAGTATTTT.

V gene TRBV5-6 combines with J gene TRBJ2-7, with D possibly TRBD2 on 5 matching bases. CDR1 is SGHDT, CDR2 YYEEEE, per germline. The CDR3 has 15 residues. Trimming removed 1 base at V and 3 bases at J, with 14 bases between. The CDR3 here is CASSLNGNELYEQYF. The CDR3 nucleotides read TGTGCCAGCAGCTTGAACGGGAACGAGCTCTACGAGCAGTACTTC.

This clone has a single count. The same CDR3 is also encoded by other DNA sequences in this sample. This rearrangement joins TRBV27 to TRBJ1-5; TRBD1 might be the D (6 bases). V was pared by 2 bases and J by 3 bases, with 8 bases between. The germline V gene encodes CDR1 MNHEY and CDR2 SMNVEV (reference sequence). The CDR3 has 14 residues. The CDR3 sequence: CASSLRGYNQPQHF. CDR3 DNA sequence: TGTGCCAGCAGTTTAAGGGGGTACAATCAGCCCCAGCATTTT.

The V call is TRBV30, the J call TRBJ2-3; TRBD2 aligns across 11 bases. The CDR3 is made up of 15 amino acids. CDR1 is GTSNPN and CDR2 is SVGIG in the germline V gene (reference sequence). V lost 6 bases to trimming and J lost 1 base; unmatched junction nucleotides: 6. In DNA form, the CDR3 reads TGTGCCTGCGCCCCGACTAGCGGGGGCACAGATACGCAGTATTTT. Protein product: CACAPTSGGTDTQYF.

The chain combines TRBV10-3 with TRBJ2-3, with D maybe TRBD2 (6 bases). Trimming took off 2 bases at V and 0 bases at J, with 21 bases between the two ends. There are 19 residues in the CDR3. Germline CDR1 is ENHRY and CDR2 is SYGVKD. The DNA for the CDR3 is TGTGCCATCAGTGAGAGTTTAGAGGGACTCTTAACTAGCACAGATACGCAGTATTTT. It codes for CAISESLEGLLTSTDTQYF.

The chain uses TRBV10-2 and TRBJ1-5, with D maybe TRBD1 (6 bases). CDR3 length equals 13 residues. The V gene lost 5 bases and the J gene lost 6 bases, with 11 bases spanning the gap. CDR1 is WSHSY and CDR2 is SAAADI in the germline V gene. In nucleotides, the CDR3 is TGCGCCAGCAGTACGGGGGGCCCTCAGCCCCAGCATTTT. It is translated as CASSTGGPQPQHF.

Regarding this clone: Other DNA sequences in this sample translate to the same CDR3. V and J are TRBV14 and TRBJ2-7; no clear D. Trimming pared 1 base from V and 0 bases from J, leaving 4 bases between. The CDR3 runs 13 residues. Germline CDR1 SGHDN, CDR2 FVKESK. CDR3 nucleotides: TGTGCCAGCAGCCAAGGCAGCTCCTACGAGCAGTACTTC. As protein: CASSQGSSYEQYF.

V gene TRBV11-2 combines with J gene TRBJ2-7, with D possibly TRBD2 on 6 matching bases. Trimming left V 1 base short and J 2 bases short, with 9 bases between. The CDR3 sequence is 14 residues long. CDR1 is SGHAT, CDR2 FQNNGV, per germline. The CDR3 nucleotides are TGTGCCAGCAGCTTAGCGGACTACCCCTACGAGCAGTACTTC. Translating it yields CASSLADYPYEQYF.

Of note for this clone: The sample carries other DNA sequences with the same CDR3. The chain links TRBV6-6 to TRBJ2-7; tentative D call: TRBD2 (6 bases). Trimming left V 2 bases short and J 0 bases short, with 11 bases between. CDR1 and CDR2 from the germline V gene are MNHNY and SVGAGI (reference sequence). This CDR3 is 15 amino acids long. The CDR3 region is CASSYSSGGSYEQYF. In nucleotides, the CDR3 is TGTGCCAGCAGTTACAGTAGCGGCGGCTCCTACGAGCAGTACTTC.

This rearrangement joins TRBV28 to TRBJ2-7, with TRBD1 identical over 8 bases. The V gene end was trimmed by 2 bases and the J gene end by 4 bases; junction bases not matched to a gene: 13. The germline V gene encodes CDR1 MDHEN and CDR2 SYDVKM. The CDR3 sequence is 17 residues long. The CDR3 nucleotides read TGTGCCAGCAGTTTAAACGTTGGATCACAGGGGGAATACGAGCAGTACTTC. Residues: CASSLNVGSQGEYEQYF. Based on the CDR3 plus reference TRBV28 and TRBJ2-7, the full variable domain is DVKVTQSSRYLVKRTGEKVFLECVQDMDHENMFWYRQDPGLGLRLIYFSYDVKMKEKGDIPEGYSVSREKKERFSLILESASTNQTSMYLCASSLNVGSQGEYEQYFGPGTRLTVT.

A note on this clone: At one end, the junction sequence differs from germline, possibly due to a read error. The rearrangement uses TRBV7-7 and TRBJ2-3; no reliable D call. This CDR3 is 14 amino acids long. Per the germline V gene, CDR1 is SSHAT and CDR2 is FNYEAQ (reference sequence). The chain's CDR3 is CASSPHGSTDTQYF. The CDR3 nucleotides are TGTGCTAGCAGCCCTCATGGAAGCACAGATACGCAGTATTTT.

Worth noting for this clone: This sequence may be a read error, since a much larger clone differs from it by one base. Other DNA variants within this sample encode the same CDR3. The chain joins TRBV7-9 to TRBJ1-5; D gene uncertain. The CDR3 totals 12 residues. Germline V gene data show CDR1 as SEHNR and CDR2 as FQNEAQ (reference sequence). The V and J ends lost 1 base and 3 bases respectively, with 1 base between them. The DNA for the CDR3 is TGTGCCAGCAGCTTAGTCAATCAGCCCCAGCATTTT. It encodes CASSLVNQPQHF.

CDR3 loop: CASSPRRGESSYEQYF. The DNA of the CDR3 is TGTGCCAGCTCACCACGCAGGGGCGAGAGCTCCTACGAGCAGTACTTC. The V gene is TRBV18, the J gene TRBJ2-7, with D possibly matching TRBD1 (6 bases). Germline values: CDR1 KGHSH, CDR2 LQKENI. Trimming removed 1 base at V and 0 bases at J, with 13 bases between. The CDR3 contains 16 residues.

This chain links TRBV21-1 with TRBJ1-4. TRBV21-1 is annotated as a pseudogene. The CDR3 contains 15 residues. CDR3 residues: CASNTSIPEGEKLFF. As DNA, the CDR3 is TGTGCCAGCAACACCTCGATCCCCGAGGGGGAAAAACTGTTTTTT.

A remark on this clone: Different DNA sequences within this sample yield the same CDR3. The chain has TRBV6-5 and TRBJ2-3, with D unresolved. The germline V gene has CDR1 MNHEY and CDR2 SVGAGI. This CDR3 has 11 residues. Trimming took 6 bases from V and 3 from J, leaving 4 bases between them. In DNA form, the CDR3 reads TGTGCCAGCAGAAGTACAGATACGCAGTATTTT. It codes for CASRSTDTQYF.

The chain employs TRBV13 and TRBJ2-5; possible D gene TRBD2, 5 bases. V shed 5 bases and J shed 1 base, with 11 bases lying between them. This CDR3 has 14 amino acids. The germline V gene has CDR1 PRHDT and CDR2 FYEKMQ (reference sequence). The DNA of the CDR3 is TGTGCCAGCAGCCTGCGACTACGCCAAGAGACCCAGTACTTC. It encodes CASSLRLRQETQYF.

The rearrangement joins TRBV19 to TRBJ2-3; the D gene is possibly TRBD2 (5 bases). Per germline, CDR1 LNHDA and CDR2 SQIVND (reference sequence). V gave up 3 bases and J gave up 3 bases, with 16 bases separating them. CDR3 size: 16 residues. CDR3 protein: CASSMNSAPGTDTQYF. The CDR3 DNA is TGTGCCAGTAGTATGAATAGCGCCCCCGGGACAGATACGCAGTATTTT.

For the CDR3, the DNA is TGTGCCTGGAGTGTACTTAACTATGGCTACACCTTC. Amino acids: CAWSVLNYGYTF. The genes are TRBV30 and TRBJ1-2; the D is unclear. This CDR3 has 12 residues. Germline CDR1 reads GTSNPN; CDR2 reads SVGIG (reference sequence). V lost 0 bases, J lost 1 base, and 3 bases lay in between.

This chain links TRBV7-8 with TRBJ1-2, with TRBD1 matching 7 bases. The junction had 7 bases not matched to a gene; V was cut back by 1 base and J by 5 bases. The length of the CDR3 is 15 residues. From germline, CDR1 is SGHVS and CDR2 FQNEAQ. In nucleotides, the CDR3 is TGTGCCAGCAGCTTAGTCCAGGGGGAAGGGTATGGCTACACCTTC. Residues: CASSLVQGEGYGYTF.

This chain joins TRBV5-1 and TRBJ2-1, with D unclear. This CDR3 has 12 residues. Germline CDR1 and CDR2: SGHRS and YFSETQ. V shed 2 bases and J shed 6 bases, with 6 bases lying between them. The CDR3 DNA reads TGCGCCAGCAGCTTCAACGGCAATGAGCAGTTCTTC. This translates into CASSFNGNEQFF.

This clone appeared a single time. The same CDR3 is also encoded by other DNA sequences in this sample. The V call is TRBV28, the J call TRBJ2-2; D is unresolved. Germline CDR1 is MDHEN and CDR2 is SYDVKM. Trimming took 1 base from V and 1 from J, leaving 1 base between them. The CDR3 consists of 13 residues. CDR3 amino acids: CASSLLNTGELFF. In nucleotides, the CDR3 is TGTGCCAGCAGTTTATTGAACACCGGGGAGCTGTTTTTT.

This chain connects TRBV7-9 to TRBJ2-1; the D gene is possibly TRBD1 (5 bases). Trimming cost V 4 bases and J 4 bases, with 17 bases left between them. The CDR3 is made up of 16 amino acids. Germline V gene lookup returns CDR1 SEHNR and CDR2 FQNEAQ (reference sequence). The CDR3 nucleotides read TGTGCCAGCAGCTCGCCGACAGTCCCAGTTTACAATGAGCAGTTCTTC. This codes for CASSSPTVPVYNEQFF.

This chain's CDR3 is CASSSTFSGPGETQYF. The CDR3 DNA reads as TGCGCCAGCAGTTCTACATTCTCAGGGCCGGGAGAGACCCAGTACTTC. The rearrangement joins TRBV5-1 to TRBJ2-5, with a possible D match to TRBD1 (5 bases). The CDR3 length is 16 residues. Per germline, CDR1 SGHRS and CDR2 YFSETQ. V was cut by 5 bases and J by 4 bases, with 21 bases left in between.

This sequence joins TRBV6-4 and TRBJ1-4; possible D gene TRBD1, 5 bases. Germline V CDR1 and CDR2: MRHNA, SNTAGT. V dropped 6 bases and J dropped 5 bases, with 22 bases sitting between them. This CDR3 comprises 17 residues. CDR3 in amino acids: CASRPPGPQGANEKLFF. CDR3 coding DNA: TGTGCCAGCAGGCCCCCAGGGCCCCAGGGTGCGAATGAAAAACTGTTTTTT.

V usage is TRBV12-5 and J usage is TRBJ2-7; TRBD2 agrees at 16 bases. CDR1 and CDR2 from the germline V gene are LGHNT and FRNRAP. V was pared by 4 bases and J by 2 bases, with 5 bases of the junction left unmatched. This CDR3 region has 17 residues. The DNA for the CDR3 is TGTGCTAGTGGTTCTGGGACTAGCGGGAGGGCTACCTACGAGCAGTACTTC. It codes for CASGSGTSGRATYEQYF.